This TCR beta chain was observed in a study of human T cells and chemical hapten exposure. Study-wide results and caveats: Large CDR3 similarity clusters arose significantly more often from expanded TCRs than from controls.

Trimming removed 0 bases from V and 4 bases from J, with 12 bases in between. The CDR3 length is 15 residues. The V gene's germline CDR1 is MGHRA and CDR2 YSYEKL. Each CDR3 protein is one row after TCRdb ran MiXCR on the RACE reads. In the table there are 300,000 to 400,000 distinct CDR3 sequences, 4% to 6% of which are singletons. In this sample, this clonotype turned up a few times. Its target is not known. Time point in this sample: pre-sensitization, week 0. Treatment indicated: therapeutic diphenylcyclopropenone sensitization with weekly scalp DPC. This sequence was found in a woman between 45 and 65 years old with alopecia areata. Some clones in this sample may be carry-over from other donors' samples. The chain employs TRBV4-1 and TRBJ1-1; D may be TRBD1 (5 bases). The sequencing used whole blood, collected in connection with sensitization to the hapten diphenylcyclopropenone (DPC). The CDR3 coding sequence is TGCGCCAGCAGCCAAGATCAGGGTGGAGGCACTGAAGCTTTCTTT. Its protein is CASSQDQGGGTEAFF.